A selection of T cell receptor beta chains follows, all from one sample in a study of cytomegalovirus exposure and HLA in healthy donors. Data came from immunoSEQ multiplex PCR; TCRdb stores just in-frame clones and leaves some out. The data hold 200,000 to 250,000 clones, with around nine tenths observed a single time. Sequencing input: PBMCs. The origin of the receptors is a woman under 30 in good health and CMV-seronegative. CDR3s include the opening cysteine and the closing phenylalanine or tryptophan. Each record gives: clone size, D gene, V gene, J gene, CDR3 DNA, CDR3 protein. A D gene is named only where the DNA matches it firmly. Clone size is given for some rows only: seen once, a few or many times, or a class if the clone is expanded.

clone_size: -; d_call: TRBD1; v_call: TRBV12-5; j_call: TRBJ1-3; cdr3_nt: TGTGCTAGTGGCCCACCGACAGGGAGAGGAAACACCATATATTTT; cdr3_aa: CASGPPTGRGNTIYF
clone_size: -; d_call: TRBD2; v_call: TRBV29-1; j_call: TRBJ2-1; cdr3_nt: TGCAGCGTTGAAATTCCACGGACTAGCGGTATCTACAATGAGCAGTTCTTC; cdr3_aa: CSVEIPRTSGIYNEQFF
clone_size: -; d_call: TRBD2; v_call: TRBV6-5; j_call: TRBJ2-2; cdr3_nt: TGTGCCAGCAGTTTCACTAGCGGGAGTATTAGCGGGGAGCTGTTTTTT; cdr3_aa: CASSFTSGSISGELFF
clone_size: -; d_call: -; v_call: TRBV5-4; j_call: TRBJ2-7; cdr3_nt: TGTGCCAGCAGCTTGCTAGGAACCTACGAGCAGTACTTC; cdr3_aa: CASSLLGTYEQYF
clone_size: -; d_call: TRBD2; v_call: TRBV6-1; j_call: TRBJ2-1; cdr3_nt: TGTGCCAGCACCGGGACTAGCCGGACCATCGGGCAGTTCTTC; cdr3_aa: CASTGTSRTIGQFF
clone_size: -; d_call: -; v_call: TRBV20-1; j_call: TRBJ2-7; cdr3_nt: TGCAGTGCTGTCAGGGTTGGCGAGCAGTACTTC; cdr3_aa: CSAVRVGEQYF
clone_size: -; d_call: -; v_call: TRBV5-4; j_call: TRBJ1-6; cdr3_nt: TGTGCCAGCAGCTACAGGGAGGGTAATTCACCCCTCCACTTT; cdr3_aa: CASSYREGNSPLHF
clone_size: -; d_call: -; v_call: TRBV20-1; j_call: TRBJ1-2; cdr3_nt: TGCAGTGCGGGTGACAGCTATGGCTACACCTTC; cdr3_aa: CSAGDSYGYTF
clone_size: -; d_call: -; v_call: TRBV7-2; j_call: TRBJ2-7; cdr3_nt: TGTGCCAGCAGCCCCGTGGGGAGACGAAACTACGAGCAGTACTTC; cdr3_aa: CASSPVGRRNYEQYF
clone_size: -; d_call: TRBD2; v_call: TRBV9; j_call: TRBJ2-7; cdr3_nt: TGTGCCAGCAGCGTTTTAGCGGGAGACTACGAGCAGTACTTC; cdr3_aa: CASSVLAGDYEQYF
clone_size: -; d_call: TRBD1; v_call: TRBV28; j_call: TRBJ2-6; cdr3_nt: TGTGCCAACAGAGAAACAGGGGGCGCAGAAGGGGCCAACGTCCTGACTTTC; cdr3_aa: CANRETGGAEGANVLTF
clone_size: -; d_call: -; v_call: TRBV30; j_call: TRBJ1-5; cdr3_nt: TGTGCCTGGGCCCCCGGGAACAATCAGCCCCAGCATTTT; cdr3_aa: CAWAPGNNQPQHF
clone_size: -; d_call: TRBD2; v_call: TRBV5-1; j_call: TRBJ2-7; cdr3_nt: TGCGCCAGCAGCTTCAATAGCGGGAGTTTTTACGAGCAGTACTTC; cdr3_aa: CASSFNSGSFYEQYF
clone_size: -; d_call: TRBD1; v_call: TRBV19; j_call: TRBJ2-7; cdr3_nt: TGTGCCAGTAGTCGGGACAGTGCGACCTACGAGCAGTACTTC; cdr3_aa: CASSRDSATYEQYF
clone_size: -; d_call: -; v_call: TRBV6-1; j_call: TRBJ1-5; cdr3_nt: TGTGCCAGCAGTGAGGTGCGGCAGTTTAGCAATCAGCCCCAGCATTTT; cdr3_aa: CASSEVRQFSNQPQHF
clone_size: -; d_call: TRBD2; v_call: TRBV6-1; j_call: TRBJ2-7; cdr3_nt: TGTGCCAGCAGTGCTCTAGCGGGAGGGATCTCCTACGAGCAGTACTTC; cdr3_aa: CASSALAGGISYEQYF
clone_size: -; d_call: TRBD1; v_call: TRBV28; j_call: TRBJ2-5; cdr3_nt: TGTGCCAGCAGTTTCTACCCCGGGACAGGGGGCGGACTAGGTACCCAGTACTTC; cdr3_aa: CASSFYPGTGGGLGTQYF
clone_size: -; d_call: TRBD1; v_call: TRBV19; j_call: TRBJ2-6; cdr3_nt: TGTGCCAGCAATCCTGGACAGGGCCTCCCCGGGGCCAACGTCCTGACTTTC; cdr3_aa: CASNPGQGLPGANVLTF
clone_size: -; d_call: TRBD2; v_call: TRBV2; j_call: TRBJ2-3; cdr3_nt: TGTGCCAGCAGTCCCGTAGGAGAAAGGCATGGCGGGGCTAGCGGGAGGCTCACAGATACGCAGTATTTT; cdr3_aa: CASSPVGERHGGASGRLTDTQYF
clone_size: once; d_call: -; v_call: TRBV7-8; j_call: TRBJ1-5; cdr3_nt: TGTGCCAGCAGCTCCAGGGTTGGCAATCAGCCCCAGCATTTT; cdr3_aa: CASSSRVGNQPQHF
clone_size: -; d_call: -; v_call: TRBV20-1; j_call: TRBJ2-7; cdr3_nt: TGCAGTGCTAGGGGAGCCTACGAGCAGTACTTC; cdr3_aa: CSARGAYEQYF
clone_size: -; d_call: -; v_call: TRBV30; j_call: TRBJ1-1; cdr3_nt: TGTGCCTGGACAACTTCTTTCATGAACACTGAAGCTTTCTTT; cdr3_aa: CAWTTSFMNTEAFF
clone_size: many; d_call: TRBD2; v_call: TRBV11-2; j_call: TRBJ2-3; cdr3_nt: TGTGCCAGCAGCTTATTAACTAGCGGGAGGGCCACAGATACGCAGTATTTT; cdr3_aa: CASSLLTSGRATDTQYF
clone_size: -; d_call: TRBD1; v_call: TRBV10-3; j_call: TRBJ1-6; cdr3_nt: TGTGCCATCAGGACCGGGACAGCTGATTCACCCCTCCACTTT; cdr3_aa: CAIRTGTADSPLHF
clone_size: once; d_call: TRBD1; v_call: TRBV25-1; j_call: TRBJ1-3; cdr3_nt: TGTGCCAGCAGTGGCTCGCGGACAGGTCACTCTGGAAACACCATATATTTT; cdr3_aa: CASSGSRTGHSGNTIYF
clone_size: once; d_call: -; v_call: TRBV7-2; j_call: TRBJ1-3; cdr3_nt: TGTGCCAGCAGCTCCCATAACACCATATATTTT; cdr3_aa: CASSSHNTIYF
clone_size: medium-sized; d_call: -; v_call: TRBV6-4; j_call: TRBJ1-5; cdr3_nt: TGTGCCAGTTCGACAGGTTATAGCAATCAGCCCCAGCATTTT; cdr3_aa: CASSTGYSNQPQHF
clone_size: -; d_call: -; v_call: TRBV28; j_call: TRBJ2-2; cdr3_nt: TGTGCCAGCAGTCCTGTAGGTGGACTGAACACCGGGGAGCTGTTTTTT; cdr3_aa: CASSPVGGLNTGELFF
clone_size: -; d_call: TRBD1; v_call: TRBV27; j_call: TRBJ1-2; cdr3_nt: TGTGCCAGCAGTTTATGGTCTTATAGTCTACAGGGGACACCTACTAACTATGGCTACACCTTC; cdr3_aa: CASSLWSYSLQGTPTNYGYTF